Presented here are 17 T cell receptor beta chains from one specimen sequenced in a study of early T cells in non-severe SARS-CoV-2 infection. Each CDR3 protein gets one entry after TCRdb re-called the 5' RACE reads with MiXCR. The data hold 75,000 to 80,000 distinct CDR3 sequences, with 15% to 19% observed a single time. Sample: whole blood. All receptors derive from an adult who was a healthcare worker with PCR-confirmed SARS-CoV-2 infection or an uninfected control (not recorded which).

The sample holds many counts of this clonotype. The rearrangement links TRBV29-1 to TRBJ2-7; D uncertain. Germline CDR1 reads SQVTM; CDR2 reads ANQGSEA. V lost 6 bases and J lost 6, with 15 bases in between. CDR3 length equals 12 residues. The DNA for the CDR3 is TGCAGCGTAAGAGAAGTACCTGGCGAGCAGTACTTC. It codes for CSVREVPGEQYF.

This clonotype appeared a few times. The chain recombines TRBV7-6 with TRBJ2-5, with D possibly being TRBD2 (5 bases). The V gene's germline CDR1 is SGHVS and CDR2 FNYEAQ. Deletions cut 0 bases from V and 1 base from J, with 6 bases between. CDR3 length: 14 amino acids. As DNA, the CDR3 is TGTGCCAGCAGCTTAGCGGACTTCCAAGAGACCCAGTACTTC. This gives the protein CASSLADFQETQYF.

This clonotype has just a few counts. The V call is TRBV18, the J call TRBJ2-3; 14 bases agree with TRBD2. Unmatched junction bases numbered 7, after V lost 6 bases and J lost 5 bases. CDR1 is KGHSH and CDR2 is LQKENI in the germline V gene. The length of the CDR3 is 16 residues. The CDR3 is CASSSGLAGAEDTQYF. The CDR3 nucleotides read TGTGCCAGCTCCTCGGGACTAGCGGGAGCGGAAGATACGCAGTATTTT.

This clonotype was detected only a few times. The V gene is TRBV7-9, the J gene TRBJ1-2; D is unresolved. This CDR3 region has 15 residues. In germline, CDR1 is SEHNR, CDR2 FQNEAQ (reference sequence). V was cut by 5 bases and J by 0 bases, with 13 bases left in between. CDR3 in DNA: TGTGCCAGCAGCCCCTCAACCACGACTAACTATGGCTACACCTTC. Translated: CASSPSTTTNYGYTF.

This clonotype appeared a few times. This sequence joins TRBV29-1 and TRBJ2-7, with 8 bases aligning to TRBD1. The germline CDR1 and CDR2 sequences are SQVTM and ANQGSEA. The CDR3 extends over 16 amino acids. The junction had 13 bases not matched to a gene; V was cut back by 1 base and J by 5 bases. Written as DNA, the CDR3 is TGCAGCGTTGAAGTCCGTGCAGGACAGGGATTAGACGAGCAGTACTTC. This gives the protein CSVEVRAGQGLDEQYF.

The chain uses TRBV9 and TRBJ2-1, with D perhaps matching TRBD1 or TRBD2 (5 bases each). Deletions cut 2 bases from V and 3 bases from J, with 12 bases between. The germline V gene encodes CDR1 SGDLS and CDR2 YYNGEE. The CDR3 runs to 15 residues. The CDR3 region is CASSVLGTDYNEQFF. DNA for the CDR3: TGTGCCAGCAGCGTTCTGGGGACCGACTACAATGAGCAGTTCTTC.

This clonotype was observed many times. The chain couples TRBV5-1 to TRBJ2-1; 7 bases map to TRBD1. The CDR3 length is 14 residues. Germline CDR1 is SGHRS and CDR2 is YFSETQ. The trim removed 5 bases at V and 5 bases at J, leaving 7 bases unmatched. This CDR3 reads CASSSRGPDNEQFF. Here the CDR3 DNA reads TGCGCCAGCAGTTCTAGGGGGCCAGACAATGAGCAGTTCTTC.

This clonotype was counted between two and nine times. J is TRBJ2-1 and V is TRBV27; 8 nucleotides match TRBD2. Germline CDR1 is MNHEY and CDR2 is SMNVEV (reference sequence). The CDR3 extends over 18 amino acids. V gave up 7 bases and J gave up 4 bases; unmatched junction bases: 18. The CDR3 is CASIEGFPGVAGYNEQFF. The CDR3, as DNA: TGTGCCAGCATTGAAGGGTTCCCGGGGGTAGCGGGGTACAATGAGCAGTTCTTC.

This clonotype was recorded a few times. The germline gene is not matched at one end of the junction; a read error may be the cause. This sequence joins TRBV7-7 and TRBJ2-5, with a possible D match to TRBD2 (6 bases). The germline V gene has CDR1 SSHAT and CDR2 FNYEAQ (reference sequence). The CDR3 extends over 14 amino acids. The CDR3 here is CASSLSSAQETQYF. CDR3 in DNA: TGTGCTAGCAGCTTATCTAGCGCCCAAGAGACCCAGTACTTC. The full variable domain, in which reference TRBV7-7 and TRBJ2-5 provide the parts outside the CDR3, is GAGVSQSPRYKVTKRGQDVTLRCDPISSHATLYWYQQALGQGPEFLTYFNYEAQPDKSGLPSDRFSAERPEGSISTLTIQRTEQRDSAMYRCASSLSSAQETQYFGPGTRLLVL.

The rearrangement uses TRBV19 and TRBJ2-7; 9 nucleotides line up with TRBD2. The ends lost 6 bases at V and 0 bases at J; junction bases unmatched: 9. The V gene's germline CDR1 is LNHDA and CDR2 SQIVND (reference sequence). This CDR3 has 16 residues. CDR3 nucleotide sequence: TGTGCCAGTAGCCCAGGACTAGCGCTTAGCTCCTACGAGCAGTACTTC. Amino acids: CASSPGLALSSYEQYF.

This clonotype was recorded a few times. This chain links TRBV27 with TRBJ1-6; tentatively, D is TRBD1 (5 bases). Per the germline V gene, CDR1 is MNHEY and CDR2 is SMNVEV (reference sequence). The CDR3 is made up of 13 amino acids. V lost 5 bases and J lost 10, with 12 bases in between. The CDR3 loop is CASSRDEGSPLHF. In nucleotides, the CDR3 is TGTGCCAGCAGTCGGGACGAGGGATCACCCCTCCACTTT.

The chain is built from TRBV5-1 and TRBJ2-1; TRBD1 is a possible D gene (6 bases). V lost 8 bases to trimming and J lost 8 bases, with 20 bases between them. Germline V gene data show CDR1 as SGHRS and CDR2 as YFSETQ. The CDR3 contains 14 residues. The CDR3 reads CASRGSRDRDEQFF. CDR3 nucleotides: TGCGCCAGTAGGGGGTCTAGGGATCGGGATGAGCAGTTCTTC.

This clonotype was recorded only once. A read error may produce the germline difference seen at one junction end. V usage is TRBV7-7 and J usage is TRBJ2-7; either TRBD1 or TRBD2 may fit D (5 bases each). The CDR3 is made up of 13 amino acids. The germline V gene encodes CDR1 SSHAT and CDR2 FNYEAQ (reference sequence). Here the CDR3 DNA reads TGTGCTAGCAGCCAGTCGGGGCGCGACGAGCAGTACTTC. Translation gives CASSQSGRDEQYF.

This clonotype was seen more than once but under ten times. The chain carries TRBV19 and TRBJ2-6, with 8 bases fitting TRBD1. Germline values: CDR1 LNHDA, CDR2 SQIVND (reference sequence). V shed 5 bases and J 2 bases; nucleotides not matched to a gene: 8. The CDR3 runs 17 residues. Here the CDR3 DNA reads TGTGCCAGTAGTCCCGGACAGGGTCTCACTGGGGCCAACGTCCTGACTTTC. Protein sequence: CASSPGQGLTGANVLTF.

This clonotype was seen more than once but under ten times. This chain joins TRBV10-3 and TRBJ2-1; D is unresolved. Trimming stripped 3 bases from V and 8 bases from J, with 8 bases between. Per the germline V gene, CDR1 is ENHRY and CDR2 is SYGVKD. The CDR3 loop spans 12 amino acids. CDR3 protein: CAISEPPHEQFF. The CDR3 DNA follows: TGTGCCATCAGTGAACCGCCCCATGAGCAGTTCTTC.

This clonotype was detected ten times or more. This chain joins TRBV2 and TRBJ2-3, with D tentatively TRBD2 (5 bases). Trimming took off 8 bases at V and 4 bases at J, with 7 bases between the two ends. Germline V gene data show CDR1 as SNHLY and CDR2 as FYNNEI. The length of the CDR3 is 11 residues. The CDR3 loop is CASGSSDTQYF. CDR3 in DNA: TGTGCCAGCGGGAGTTCAGATACGCAGTATTTT. Filled out from reference TRBV2 and TRBJ2-3, the complete variable domain reads EPEVTQTPSHQVTQMGQEVILRCVPISNHLYFYWYRQILGQKVEFLVSFYNNEISEKSEIFDDQFSVERPDGSNFTLKIRSTKLEDSAMYFCASGSSDTQYFGPGTRLTVL.

The rearrangement links TRBV6-1 to TRBJ2-1; TRBD2 matches 7 bases. CDR3 length: 15 residues. V lost 1 base and J lost 1; bases outside the gene matches: 1. Germline values: CDR1 MNHNS, CDR2 SASEGT. The CDR3 is CASSEEAGSYNEQFF. CDR3 nucleotides: TGTGCCAGCAGTGAAGAAGCGGGGTCCTACAATGAGCAGTTCTTC.